This is a list of T cell receptor beta chains from one sample in a study of identical twins. TCRdb reanalysed the 5' RACE reads using MiXCR and keeps one entry per CDR3 protein. The sample gives just under 650,000 distinct CDR3 sequences, 7.1% of which show up once; around 1.6% is in the top ten. These data were also filed under a second study, of yellow fever vaccine responses in identical twins.

The sequenced material came from PBMCs. All receptors come from a woman in her late teens or twenties in good health. Each CDR3 is given with its conserved first and last residue. D genes are given only for firm matches.

J,D,V,CDR3
TRBJ2-7,TRBD2,TRBV27,CASSPGLAFEQYF
TRBJ2-1,TRBD2,TRBV6-2/TRBV6-3,CAGTRGGADNEQFF
TRBJ2-1,TRBD2,TRBV11-1,CASSPPGASGRAYNEQFF
TRBJ2-5,TRBD1,TRBV11-2,CASSNNPTGGETQYF
TRBJ2-3,-,TRBV28,CASREIRDNTDTQYF
TRBJ1-3,-,TRBV15,CATSRDEGRGNTIYF
TRBJ2-1,-,TRBV29-1,CSVELSYNEQFF
TRBJ2-5,TRBD1,TRBV5-1,CASSLSRRTGEETQYF
TRBJ2-3,TRBD1,TRBV10-2,CASSDTAARTGASTDTQYF
TRBJ2-3,TRBD2,TRBV3-1,CASMQRGGTDTQYF
TRBJ2-7,TRBD2,TRBV20-1,CSARNTSGSPYEQYF
TRBJ1-4,-,TRBV2,CASSEFRGLAQADEKLFF
TRBJ2-1,-,TRBV3-1,CASSQGGGRNNEQFF
TRBJ2-3,-,TRBV19,CASRRRDAGNTQYF
TRBJ2-3,TRBD2,TRBV7-3,CASRAGGSDTQYF
TRBJ2-3,TRBD2,TRBV6-2/TRBV6-3,CASSYDLLAGDTDTQYF
TRBJ2-1,-,TRBV4-1,CVTFPQRSSYNEQFF
TRBJ1-2,-,TRBV25-1,CASHTTVSGYTF
TRBJ2-1,TRBD2,TRBV20-1,CSARDGTSVYEQFF
TRBJ2-3,-,TRBV15,CATWSGAYTDTQYF
TRBJ2-3,-,TRBV7-9,CASSLESDTQYF
TRBJ2-5,TRBD2,TRBV28,CASSFVPSGGQETQYF
TRBJ2-1,TRBD2,TRBV28,CASSPRGGPFNNEQFF
TRBJ2-2,TRBD1,TRBV5-1,CASSWDTGTGSIGELFF
TRBJ2-5,-,TRBV3-1,CASSQGAGQETQYF
TRBJ2-5,-,TRBV5-5,CASSSGPGGETQYF
TRBJ2-1,-,TRBV11-2,CASSVRGSFRSSYNEQFF
TRBJ2-1,-,TRBV4-2,CASTLQARDPNEQFF
TRBJ1-1,-,TRBV7-9,CASGEPEAFF
TRBJ2-1,TRBD1,TRBV5-6,CASSRDRSHEQFF
TRBJ2-3,-,TRBV20-1,CSARPSRGGSTDTQYF
TRBJ2-1,-,TRBV3-1,CASSQVAGFSHNEQFF
TRBJ2-7,TRBD2,TRBV29-1,CSVLAGRTGEQYF
TRBJ2-1,-,TRBV11-3,CASSLGSGNEQFF
TRBJ2-7,-,TRBV5-1,CAGRDTYSSYEQYF
TRBJ1-2,-,TRBV4-1,CASSQDPGTIGYTF
TRBJ2-7,-,TRBV7-9,CASSAGNYEQYF